This TCR beta chain came from a study of T cell responses to AZD1222 COVID-19 vaccine. V lost 3 bases and J 8 bases, leaving 14 bases between the germline ends. Per germline, CDR1 SGDLS and CDR2 YYNGEE. The CDR3 has 14 amino acids. With regard to this clone: Its antigen is unidentified.

General study findings and limits: Repertoires were obtained solely post-peak T cell response. The study reported that nearly half of spike-specific TCRs target unmutated variant regions.

Method: immunoSEQ multiplex PCR; TCRdb's copy keeps in-frame clones and lacks some. The sample records 18,000 or so clones, roughly 89% being singletons. This clonotype was sampled from an adult who received the AZD1222 COVID-19 vaccine. The sequenced sample was peripheral blood, obtained 28 days after the second AZD1222 dose. The rearrangement joins TRBV9 to TRBJ1-4, with unresolved D. DNA of the CDR3: TGTGCCAGCAGCGGAGGACCCCTTCAAGAAAAACTGTTTTTT. It yields the protein CASSGGPLQEKLFF.